This T cell receptor beta chain was sequenced during a study of blood T cell repertoires in COVID-19. Study-wide context: Acute-phase and convalescent COVID-19 samples originated in the United States, Italy and Spain. Sources were T cells, B-cell-depleted T cells, or PBMCs; the material itself was cDNA or gDNA.

This CDR3 is built from 15 residues. Germline V lookup: CDR1 GTSNPN, CDR2 SVGIG (reference sequence). Trimming pared 2 bases from V and 2 bases from J, leaving 13 bases between. Per the authors' pipeline: The assay estimated nucleated cells by amplifying reference gene primers. TCRdb's copy holds only in-frame clones and misses some; the assay was immunoSEQ multiplex PCR. D and trimming were read from the DNA, whereas the V and J calls and clone size are those reported in that table. This sample has over 600,000 clones, with about 87% found just once. The TCR was taken from a woman aged 18-29 years with acute or convalescent COVID-19. The V and J genes are TRBV30 and TRBJ1-5, with D hard to call. Sequencing was performed on peripheral blood. The CDR3 nucleotides are TGTGCCTGGAGTTTCGGAGGGCATGGCAATCAGCCCCAGCATTTT. Translated, it gives CAWSFGGHGNQPQHF.